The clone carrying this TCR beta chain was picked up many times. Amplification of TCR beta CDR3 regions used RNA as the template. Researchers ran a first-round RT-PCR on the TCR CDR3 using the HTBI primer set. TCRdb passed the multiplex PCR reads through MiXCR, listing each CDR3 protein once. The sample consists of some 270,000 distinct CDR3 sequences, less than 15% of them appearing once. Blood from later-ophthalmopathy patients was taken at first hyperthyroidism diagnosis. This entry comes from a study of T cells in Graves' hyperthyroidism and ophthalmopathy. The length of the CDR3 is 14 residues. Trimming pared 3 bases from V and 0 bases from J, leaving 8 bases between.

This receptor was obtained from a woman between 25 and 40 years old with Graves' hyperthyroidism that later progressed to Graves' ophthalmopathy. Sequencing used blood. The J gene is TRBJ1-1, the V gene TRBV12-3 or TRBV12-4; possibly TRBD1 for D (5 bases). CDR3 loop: CASSLTELNTEAFF. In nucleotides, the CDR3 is TGTGCCAGCAGTTTGACAGAATTGAACACTGAAGCTTTCTTT.